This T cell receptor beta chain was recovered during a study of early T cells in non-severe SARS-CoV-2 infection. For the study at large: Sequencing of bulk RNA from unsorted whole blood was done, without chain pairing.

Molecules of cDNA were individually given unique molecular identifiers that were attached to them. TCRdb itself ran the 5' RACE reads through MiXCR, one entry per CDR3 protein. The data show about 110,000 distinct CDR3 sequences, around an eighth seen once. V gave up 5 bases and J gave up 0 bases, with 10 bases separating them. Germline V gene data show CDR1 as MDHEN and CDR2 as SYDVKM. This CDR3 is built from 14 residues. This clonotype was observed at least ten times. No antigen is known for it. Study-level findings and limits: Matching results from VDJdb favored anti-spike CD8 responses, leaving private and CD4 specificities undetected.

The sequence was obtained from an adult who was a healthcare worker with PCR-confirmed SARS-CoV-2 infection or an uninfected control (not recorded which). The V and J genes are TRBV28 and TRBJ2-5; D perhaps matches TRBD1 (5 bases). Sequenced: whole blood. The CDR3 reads CASSPLDNQETQYF. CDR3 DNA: TGTGCCAGCAGTCCCCTGGACAACCAAGAGACCCAGTACTTC.